Reported below is one T cell receptor beta chain. Antigen unknown. CDR1 and CDR2 from the germline V gene are SGHRS and YFSETQ. The length of the CDR3 is 16 residues. V was shortened by 0 bases and J by 6 bases, with 18 bases between the two germline ends. Amplification used 60 Vbeta primers and 13 Jbeta primers. Sequenced by immunoSEQ multiplex PCR; TCRdb stores in-frame clones only, minus some. The sample consists of under 200,000 clones, roughly 80% of them appearing once. This specimen comes from a study of cytomegalovirus exposure and HLA in healthy donors. Study-wide results and limits: Cytomegalovirus association was listed for 164 TCR beta chains. Per published reports, the classifier diagnosed cytomegalovirus status with high specificity and sensitivity. TCR beta V segments were, for the most part, productive about 87% or about 30% of the time in an earlier analysis.

Sequencing was done on a sample of PBMCs. This chain connects TRBV5-1 to TRBJ1-2; a possible D gene is TRBD1 (5 bases). This receptor was taken from a boy aged 5-17 years in good health and CMV-seronegative. CDR3 sequence: CASSLDVPGKENGYTF. DNA of the CDR3: TGCGCCAGCAGCTTGGATGTCCCAGGGAAAGAGAATGGCTACACCTTC.